This T cell receptor beta chain was documented in a study of blood T cell repertoires in COVID-19 (dated by TCRdb to about 2020). Notes on the research overall: Samples from collaborators originated in the United States, Italy and Spain and spanned both the acute and convalescent phases of COVID-19. The material from the prospective study consisted of cDNA or gDNA derived from T cells, B-cell-depleted T cells, or PBMCs. Deeply sampled blood TCRbeta repertoires from subjects exposed to, actively infected with, or recovered from COVID-19 were included in the dataset. The repertoires were released in a freely available public database intended as a resource for research on the immune response to SARS-CoV-2. Samples came from the ongoing ImmuneRACE study (first 160 participants) plus 1,254 subjects from 6 global collaborators. Sample metadata almost always included a de-identified subject ID, COVID-19 status, age in years and sex. Where available, HLA class I and class II types were taken from metadata supplied by the sample provider and were not determined by assay-based typing. What the work shows at the level of the full study, not this receptor alone: The quantity of clinical and demographic metadata differed by source and by participant and was supplied without curation.

The immunoSEQ Assay, a bias-controlled multiplex PCR, was used to amplify TCRbeta CDR3 regions from genomic DNA. The authors processed their data as follows. Nucleated cell counts per sample were estimated from amplification of reference gene primers within the assay. To quantify the absolute abundance of each unique TCRbeta CDR3 rearrangement, sequence reads were collapsed and filtered. For each sample, productive Simpson clonality was calculated as the square root of Simpson's diversity index across productive rearrangements. TCRdb holds this immuneACCESS table with in-frame rearrangements only. Some clones are missing; in checked studies, unresolved V genes explain under half, and the rest has no known cause. V and J calls and clone size are copied from that table; D and trimming were computed from the DNA. The sample includes about 300,000 clones, with approximately 86% observed a single time. 1% to 1.5% of the sample comes from the top ten.

In the case of this clone: Its specific antigen is unknown. No base qualities exist here, and no much larger clone lies one base off it.

Each collaborating institution followed its own protocols to collect whole blood in K2EDTA tubes. For TCRbeta analysis, collaborators shipped samples in one of three forms: frozen whole blood, isolated PBMCs, or DNA extracted from either of those sample types. Clipping removes 4 bases from V and 2 bases from J, with 16 as the unmatched junction base count. CDR1 and CDR2 are read off the germline V gene (reference sequence) as LGHDT and YNNKEL. From the cysteine through the phenylalanine, the CDR3 covers 19 amino acids. The entry retains the CDR3 DNA only, 57 bases that are in frame from base 1. The sequence is built from TRBV3-1 (or the pseudogene TRBV3-2) and TRBJ2-3; the central 9 bases match TRBD2. Input material: peripheral blood. The receptor was derived from a man between 65 and 85 years old with acute or convalescent COVID-19. This receptor has the CDR3 CASSLYPKSGLALTDTQYF. The bases read TGTGCCAGCAGCCTATACCCTAAATCGGGACTAGCCCTCACAGATACGCAGTATTTT.